This T cell receptor (beta chain) was recovered during a study of blood T cell repertoires in COVID-19. Study summary: Acute-phase and convalescent COVID-19 samples originated in the United States, Italy and Spain.

In the original processing: Using reference gene primer amplification, nucleated cell counts were estimated. Data came from immunoSEQ multiplex PCR; TCRdb stores just in-frame clones and leaves some out. The DNA gave D and trimming, while V, J and clone size come from that table. This sample carries about 73,000 clones, roughly nine tenths of them seen once, and the ten largest clones take around 9%. Sequencing was done on a sample of peripheral blood. This TCR was sampled from an older man with acute or convalescent COVID-19.

The CDR3 reads CASSEEQASNQPQHF. The CDR3 DNA reads as TGTGCCAGCAGTGAAGAGCAGGCTAGCAATCAGCCCCAGCATTTT. J is TRBJ1-5 and V is TRBV2; D gene unclear. Germline CDR1 SNHLY, CDR2 FYNNEI. CDR3 length: 15 residues. V lost 1 base and J lost 0, with 7 bases in between. The whole variable domain, remainder taken from reference TRBV2 and TRBJ1-5, is EPEVTQTPSHQVTQMGQEVILRCVPISNHLYFYWYRQILGQKVEFLVSFYNNEISEKSEIFDDQFSVERPDGSNFTLKIRSTKLEDSAMYFCASSEEQASNQPQHFGDGTRLSIL.